Each of the 3 T cell receptor beta chains below was sequenced from the same sample in a study of cytomegalovirus exposure and HLA in healthy donors. The primer mix had 60 Vbeta and 13 Jbeta primers. The data were produced by immunoSEQ multiplex PCR, yet TCRdb's version contains in-frame clones alone and is incomplete. The sample lists tens of thousands of clones, approximately 77% occurring once. The sequencing sample was made of PBMCs. These receptors were obtained from a man aged 25 to 45 in good health and CMV-seronegative.

In its sample, this clone was seen a few times. The J gene is TRBJ2-1, the V gene TRBV29-1; possibly TRBD1 or TRBD2 for D (12 bases each). With 6 bases removed from V and 0 bases from J, the gap between germline ends came to 39 bases. The CDR3 is 23 amino acids. The germline V gene encodes CDR1 SQVTM and CDR2 ANQGSEA. The CDR3 here is CSVEPGTGGVGTSGRSSYNEQFF. In DNA form, the CDR3 reads TGCAGCGTCGAACCCGGGACAGGGGGCGTCGGAACTAGCGGGAGGAGCTCCTACAATGAGCAGTTCTTC.

The chain uses TRBV7-9 and TRBJ2-5; 8 bases are shared with TRBD2. With the DNA end fitting TRBJ2-7 better, the J assignment may be wrong. This CDR3 is 14 amino acids long. Germline CDR1 SEHNR, CDR2 FQNEAQ (reference sequence). CDR3 DNA: TGTGCCAGCAGCTTCGGGACTAGGTCCTACGAGCAGTACTTC. Translating it yields CASSFGTRSYEQYF.

This chain uses TRBV19 with TRBJ1-1; TRBD1 is a possible D gene (5 bases). Germline V CDR1 and CDR2: LNHDA, SQIVND (reference sequence). Between the trimmed V and J ends, which lost 2 bases and 3 bases, there was a span of 7 bases. The CDR3 has 13 residues. CDR3 sequence: CASSISGDTEAFF. CDR3 coding DNA: TGTGCCAGTAGTATATCGGGGGACACTGAAGCTTTCTTT.